Listed below are T cell receptor beta chains from one sample, sequenced in a study of CD8+ T cells in alopecia areata. Profiling relied on immunoSEQ multiplex PCR, and the TCRdb table lists in-frame clones only, not all of them. This table has some 240,000 clones, roughly 57% appearing once. The starting material was CD4+ T cells sorted from blood, obtained at week 0. These receptor sequences come from a human donor with alopecia areata. The CDR3 runs from the conserved cysteine through the conserved F or W. The D gene is left open where the match is weak. Only part of the rows carry a size: once, few, many, or a class if the clone is expanded.

>.|12|TRBV30|TRBJ1-1|.
TGTGCCTGGACTTCCGTCCCAGGAAAAGCTTTCTTT
CAWTSVPGKAFF
>.|14|TRBV29-1|TRBJ1-4|.
TGCAGCGTTTCAGTGTGGGCCACTAATGAAAAACTGTTTTTT
CSVSVWATNEKLFF
>.|15|TRBV6-5|TRBJ1-2|.
TGTGCCAGCAGTTACGCCCGTCGGGGAAAGGATGGCTACACCTTC
CASSYARRGKDGYTF
>.|13|TRBV2|TRBJ1-2|.
TGTGCCAGCAGGAAACAGGGTAACTATGGCTACACCTTC
CASRKQGNYGYTF
>.|12|TRBV7-8|TRBJ1-1|.
TGTGCCAGCAGCTCCTGGGAGGAGGAAGCTTTCTTT
CASSSWEEEAFF
>.|13|TRBV30|TRBJ2-3|few
TGTGCCTGGAGCCCGGGCTCCACAGATACGCAGTATTTT
CAWSPGSTDTQYF
>TRBD1|16|TRBV7-2|TRBJ1-3|few
TGTGCCAGCAGCTTCCTACGACAGGGCCGTGGAAACACCATATATTTT
CASSFLRQGRGNTIYF
>.|16|TRBV11-2|TRBJ2-3|.
TGTGCCAGCAGCTTAGGCGCAGGGATTGTCACAGATACGCAGTATTTT
CASSLGAGIVTDTQYF
>.|13|TRBV29-1|TRBJ2-7|.
TGCAGCCCAGCTCAGGGCGCGGACTACGAGCAGTACTTC
CSPAQGADYEQYF
>.|12|TRBV30|TRBJ2-3|.
TGTGCCTGGAGAGACTCCGGAGATACGCAGTATTTT
CAWRDSGDTQYF
>TRBD2|15|TRBV30|TRBJ2-2|.
TGTGCCTGGAAGGGACTAGCGGGAGACGGCGGGGAGCTGTTTTTT
CAWKGLAGDGGELFF
>TRBD1|14|TRBV27|TRBJ2-4|.
TGTGCCAGTCAGGGGGCGCAGGGCAAAAACATTCAGTACTTC
CASQGAQGKNIQYF
>TRBD2|16|TRBV5-1|TRBJ2-2|.
TGCGCCAGCAGCTCGCCTAGCGGGGGGAACACCGGGGAGCTGTTTTTT
CASSSPSGGNTGELFF
>TRBD2|17|TRBV29-1|TRBJ2-1|few
TGCAGCGTCCGACCGCCCAAGCGGGAGCTGTATTACAATGAGCAGTTCTTC
CSVRPPKRELYYNEQFF
>.|12|TRBV30|TRBJ2-7|.
TGTGCCTGGGGTGGGGGGACCCTCGAGCAGTACTTC
CAWGGGTLEQYF
>.|12|TRBV6-5|TRBJ2-3|.
TGTGCCAGCAGGCGGGATCAACATACGCAGTATTTT
CASRRDQHTQYF
>.|12|TRBV19|TRBJ2-4|.
TGTGCCAGTTCCACGAAGGGGCACATTCAGTACTTC
CASSTKGHIQYF
>.|14|TRBV7-9|TRBJ2-7|.
TGTGCCAGCAGCCGGGGCAGGGTAACCTACGAGCAGTACTTC
CASSRGRVTYEQYF
>.|15|TRBV18|TRBJ2-3|.
TGTGCCAGCTCACCACAAGAGGGATTAGCAGATACGCAGTATTTT
CASSPQEGLADTQYF
>TRBD2|15|TRBV6-1|TRBJ2-7|.
TGTGCCAGCAGGACCATTGTAGCGGGGAACCACGAGCAGTACTTC
CASRTIVAGNHEQYF
>.|13|TRBV5-6|TRBJ2-5|.
TGTGCCAGCAGCTTGGGGCAAATCGAGACCCAGTACTTC
CASSLGQIETQYF
>.|14|TRBV18|TRBJ2-3|.
TGTGCCAGCTCATTACAGCTCAACACAGATACGCAGTATTTT
CASSLQLNTDTQYF
>TRBD1|15|TRBV7-3|TRBJ1-1|.
TGTGCCAGCAGCCCGCGACAGGGGAGGAACACTGAAGCTTTCTTT
CASSPRQGRNTEAFF
>.|12|TRBV2|TRBJ2-7|.
TGTGCCAGCAGGGAGGGATCCTACGAGCAGTACTTC
CASREGSYEQYF
>.|15|TRBV6-5|TRBJ2-7|few
TGTGCCAGCAGTTACTCGACACAGGGAAGGAACGAGCAGTACTTC
CASSYSTQGRNEQYF
>TRBD1|14|TRBV5-1|TRBJ2-7|.
TGCGCCAGCAGCTACGAGGACAGGGCCTACGAGCAGTACTTC
CASSYEDRAYEQYF
>TRBD2|16|TRBV10-3|TRBJ2-3|.
TGTGCCATCAGTGAGTCGGCACTAGCGGGGGGGGATACGCAGTATTTT
CAISESALAGGDTQYF
>.|15|TRBV6-5|TRBJ1-1|few
TGTGCCAGCAGTCGGAACAGGGCTTTGAACACTGAAGCTTTCTTT
CASSRNRALNTEAFF
>.|13|TRBV25-1|TRBJ2-1|.
TGTGCCAGCAGGGGGCAGGGCTACAATGAGCAGTTCTTC
CASRGQGYNEQFF
>TRBD1|15|TRBV19|TRBJ1-5|.
TGTGCCAGTAGTATAGTGGACAGGGACAATCAGCCCCAGCATTTT
CASSIVDRDNQPQHF
>TRBD2|15|TRBV7-8|TRBJ2-7|.
TGTGCCAGCAGCTTACGGCGGGAGGTAACCTACGAGCAGTACTTC
CASSLRREVTYEQYF
>TRBD1|15|TRBV6-5|TRBJ1-5|.
TGTGCCAGCAGTTCCGGGACAGGGAGCAATCAGCCCCAGCATTTT
CASSSGTGSNQPQHF
>.|14|TRBV7-2|TRBJ2-1|many
TGTGCCAGCAGCACAACAGGACCCTACAATGAGCAGTTCTTC
CASSTTGPYNEQFF
>TRBD2|16|TRBV4-1|TRBJ2-7|.
TGCGCCAGCAGCTCCCCTCTAGCGGGGGGAACCTACGAGCAGTACTTC
CASSSPLAGGTYEQYF
>.|14|TRBV30|TRBJ1-2|.
TGTGCCTGGAGTGCAGGACCGGTTTTCATGGGCTACACCTTC
CAWSAGPVFMGYTF
>TRBD1|13|TRBV6-1|TRBJ1-2|.
TGTGCCAGCGGCTCGACAGGGAGCTATGGCTACACCTTC
CASGSTGSYGYTF
>TRBD1|15|TRBV5-6|TRBJ1-1|.
TGTGCCAGCAGCAGGCCGGGACAGGGGAACACTGAAGCTTTCTTT
CASSRPGQGNTEAFF
>.|14|TRBV27|TRBJ2-1|.
TGTGCCAGCAGTTTACGGGGGCCCACTCAGCGGAAGTTCTTC
CASSLRGPTQRKFF
>.|14|TRBV7-9|TRBJ2-5|.
TGTGCCAGCAGCTTAACCCCGTACCAAGAGACCCAGTACTTC
CASSLTPYQETQYF
>TRBD1|13|TRBV30|TRBJ1-1|few
TGTGCCTGGAGTGTACAGGGGGATACTGAAGCTTTCTTT
CAWSVQGDTEAFF
>TRBD2|19|TRBV4-1|TRBJ2-3|.
TGCGCCAGCAGCCACCCGGGACTAGCGGGAGGGCCCGAGACAGATACGCAGTATTTT
CASSHPGLAGGPETDTQYF
>.|13|TRBV6-5|TRBJ2-7|.
TGTGCCAGCAGTTACTCGAGTGGGGCTTTGCAGTACTTC
CASSYSSGALQYF